This T cell receptor beta chain emerged from a study of blood T cells in healthy people across ages. The study's findings and limits: Getting older went along with TCR beta diversity per million T cells dropping roughly linearly.

Per germline, CDR1 ENHRY and CDR2 SYGVKD. This CDR3 has 13 amino acids. V was clipped by 10 bases and J by 3 bases, with 15 bases between them. A second PCR of 7 to 11 cycles used a sample-barcoded 5' primer and a J-beta primer mix. TCRdb redid the calling of the 5' RACE reads with MiXCR, one entry per CDR3 protein. The repertoire holds fewer than 950,000 distinct CDR3 sequences, with about 48% as singletons. This clonotype was found a few times. As yet, its antigen is unknown. The sequence came from a man older than 75 in good health. V and J are TRBV10-3 and TRBJ1-1; D not resolved. Input material: blood. This CDR3 reads CATTQRRDTEAFF. The CDR3 DNA reads TGTGCCACCACCCAGCGGCGGGACACTGAAGCTTTCTTT.